The subject of this entry is one TCR beta chain. The junction departs from the called germline gene at one end, perhaps through a read error. The data originate from a study of blood T cells in healthy people across ages. CDR3 length: 14 residues. Per germline, CDR1 DFQATT and CDR2 SNEGSKA (reference sequence). Primed by a sample-barcoded 5' primer and a J-beta primer mix, a second PCR proceeded for 7 to 11 cycles. A template-switch adaptor containing 12 random nucleotides labeled each cDNA molecule. Each CDR3 protein gets one entry after TCRdb re-called the 5' RACE reads with MiXCR. The sample lists roughly 1 million distinct CDR3 sequences, 20% to 25% occurring once. Russia was home to the donors, healthy Caucasian individuals aged about 6 to 90. The same data also contributed to another study, on T cells of mothers and their children.

Sample: blood. The TCR was taken from a girl aged 2 to 10 in good health. The chain carries TRBV20-1 and TRBJ2-5, with 8 bases identical to TRBD1. The J call may be mistaken, given a closer DNA end match to TRBJ2-1. CDR3 loop: CSASKGQGYNQQFF. For the CDR3, the DNA is TGCAGTGCGTCGAAAGGACAGGGTTACAATCAGCAGTTCTTC.